This TCR beta chain appears in the sequencing data of a study of T cell responses to AZD1222 COVID-19 vaccine. Findings of the study overall: It should be noted that donors were predominantly white British and more often female, and clonal diversity was possibly underestimated.

Assay used: immunoSEQ multiplex PCR; TCRdb lists only in-frame clones, some missing. This sample has 170,000 or so clones; about nine tenths occur once, and the top ten carry less than 3%. Germline CDR1 reads SGHVS; CDR2 reads FQNEAQ. The junction had 3 bases not matched to a gene; V was cut back by 3 bases and J by 0 bases. The CDR3 totals 17 residues. In regard to this clone: Its antigen is as yet unknown.

The starting material was peripheral blood, obtained on day 0 of AZD1222 vaccination. The sequence derives from an adult in good health. The genes are TRBV7-8 and TRBJ1-3; 12 bases agree with TRBD1. The chain's CDR3 is CASSFGTGGGSGNTIYF. CDR3 coding DNA: TGTGCCAGCAGCTTCGGGACAGGGGGCGGCTCTGGAAACACCATATATTTT. Full variable domain (rest looked up from reference TRBV7-8 and TRBJ1-3): GAGVSQSPRYKVAKRGQDVALRCDPISGHVSLFWYQQALGQGPEFLTYFQNEAQLDKSGLPSDRFFAERPEGSVSTLKIQRTQQEDSAVYLCASSFGTGGGSGNTIYFGEGSWLTVV.